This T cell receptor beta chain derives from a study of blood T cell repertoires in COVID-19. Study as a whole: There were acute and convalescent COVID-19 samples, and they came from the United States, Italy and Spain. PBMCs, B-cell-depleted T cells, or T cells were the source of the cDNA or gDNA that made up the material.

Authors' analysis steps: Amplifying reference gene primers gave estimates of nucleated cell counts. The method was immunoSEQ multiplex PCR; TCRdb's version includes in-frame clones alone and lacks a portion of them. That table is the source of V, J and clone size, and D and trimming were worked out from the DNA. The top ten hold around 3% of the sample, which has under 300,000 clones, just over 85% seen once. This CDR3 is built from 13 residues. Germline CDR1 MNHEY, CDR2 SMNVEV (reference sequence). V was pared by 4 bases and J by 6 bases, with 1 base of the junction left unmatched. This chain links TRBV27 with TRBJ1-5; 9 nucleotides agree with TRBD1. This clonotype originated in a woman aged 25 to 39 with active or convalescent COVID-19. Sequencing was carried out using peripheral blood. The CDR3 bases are TGTGCCAGCAGTTCGACAGGGGGTCAGCCCCAGCATTTT. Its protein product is CASSSTGGQPQHF.